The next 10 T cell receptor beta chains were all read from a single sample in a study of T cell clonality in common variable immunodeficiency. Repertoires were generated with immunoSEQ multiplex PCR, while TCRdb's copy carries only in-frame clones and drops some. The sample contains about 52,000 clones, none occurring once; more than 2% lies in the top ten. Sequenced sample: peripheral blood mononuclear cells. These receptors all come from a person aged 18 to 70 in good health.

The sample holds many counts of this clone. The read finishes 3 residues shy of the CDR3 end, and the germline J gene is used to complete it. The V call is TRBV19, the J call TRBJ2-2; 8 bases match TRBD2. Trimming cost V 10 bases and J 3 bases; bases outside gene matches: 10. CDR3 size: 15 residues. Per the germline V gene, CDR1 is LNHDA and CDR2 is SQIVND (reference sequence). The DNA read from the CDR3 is TGTGCCACCATGGGACGGACTAGCTACACCGGGGAG. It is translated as CATMGRTSYTGE. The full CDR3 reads CATMGRTSYTGELFF.

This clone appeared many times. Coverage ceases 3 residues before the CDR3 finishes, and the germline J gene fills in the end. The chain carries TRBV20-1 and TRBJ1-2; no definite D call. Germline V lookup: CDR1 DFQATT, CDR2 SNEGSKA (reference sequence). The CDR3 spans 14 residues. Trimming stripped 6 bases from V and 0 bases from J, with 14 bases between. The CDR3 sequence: CSAVGGSANYGYTF. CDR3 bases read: TGCAGTGCCGTCGGAGGGTCCGCTAACTATGGC.

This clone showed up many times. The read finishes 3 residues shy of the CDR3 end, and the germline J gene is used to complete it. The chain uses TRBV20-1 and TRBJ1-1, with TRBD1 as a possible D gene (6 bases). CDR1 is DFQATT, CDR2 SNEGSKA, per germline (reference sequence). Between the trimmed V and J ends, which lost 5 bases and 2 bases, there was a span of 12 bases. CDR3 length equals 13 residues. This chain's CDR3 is CSAPHRVNTEAFF. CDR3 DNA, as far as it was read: TGCAGTGCTCCGCACAGGGTTAACACTGAA.

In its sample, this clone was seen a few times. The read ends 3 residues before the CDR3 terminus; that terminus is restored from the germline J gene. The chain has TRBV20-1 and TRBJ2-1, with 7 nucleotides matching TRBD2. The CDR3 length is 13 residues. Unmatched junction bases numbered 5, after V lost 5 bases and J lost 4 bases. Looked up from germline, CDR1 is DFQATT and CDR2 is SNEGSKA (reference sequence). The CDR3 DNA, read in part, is TGCAGTGCTGGGGGGGGAGCTTACAATGAG. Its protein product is CSAGGGAYNE. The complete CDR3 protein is CSAGGGAYNEQFF.

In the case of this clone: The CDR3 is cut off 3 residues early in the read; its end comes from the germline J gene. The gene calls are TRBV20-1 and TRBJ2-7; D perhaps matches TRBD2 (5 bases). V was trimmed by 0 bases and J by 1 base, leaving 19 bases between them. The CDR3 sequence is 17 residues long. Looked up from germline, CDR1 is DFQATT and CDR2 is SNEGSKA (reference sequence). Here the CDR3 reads CSARDGGEGLISYEQYF. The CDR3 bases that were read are TGCAGTGCTAGAGATGGAGGTGAGGGCCTCATATCCTACGAG.

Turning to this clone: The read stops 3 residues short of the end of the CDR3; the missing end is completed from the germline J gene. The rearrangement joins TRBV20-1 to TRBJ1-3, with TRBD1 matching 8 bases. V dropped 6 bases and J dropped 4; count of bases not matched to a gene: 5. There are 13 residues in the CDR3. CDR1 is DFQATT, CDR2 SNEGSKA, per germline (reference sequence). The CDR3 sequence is CSAEGQAGNTIYF. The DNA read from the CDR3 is TGCAGTGCCGAGGGACAGGCAGGAAACACC.

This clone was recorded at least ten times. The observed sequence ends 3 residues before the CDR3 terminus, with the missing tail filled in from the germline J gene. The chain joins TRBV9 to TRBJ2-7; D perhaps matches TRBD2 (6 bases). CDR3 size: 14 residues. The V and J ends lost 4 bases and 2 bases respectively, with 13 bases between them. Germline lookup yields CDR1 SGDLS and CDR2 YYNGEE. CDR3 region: CASSSGGGPYEQYF. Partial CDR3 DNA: TGTGCCAGCAGCTCCGGGGGAGGCCCCTACGAG.

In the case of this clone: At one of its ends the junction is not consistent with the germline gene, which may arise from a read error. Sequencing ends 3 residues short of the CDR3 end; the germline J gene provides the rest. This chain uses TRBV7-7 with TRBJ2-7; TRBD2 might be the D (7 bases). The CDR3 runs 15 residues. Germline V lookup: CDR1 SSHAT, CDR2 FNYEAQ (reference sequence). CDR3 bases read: TGTGCTAGCAGCCCTTCGTATCGGGGGGCCCACGAG. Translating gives CASSPSYRGAHE. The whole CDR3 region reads CASSPSYRGAHEQYF.

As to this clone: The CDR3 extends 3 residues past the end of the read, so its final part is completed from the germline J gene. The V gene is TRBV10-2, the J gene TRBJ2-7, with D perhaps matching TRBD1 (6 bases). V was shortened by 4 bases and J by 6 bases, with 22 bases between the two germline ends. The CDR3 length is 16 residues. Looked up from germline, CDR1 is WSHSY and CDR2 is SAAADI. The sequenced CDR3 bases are TGCGCCAGCAGTGGTTTCTTGCCCCAGGGGTTGGGCGAG. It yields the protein CASSGFLPQGLGE. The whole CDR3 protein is CASSGFLPQGLGEQYF.

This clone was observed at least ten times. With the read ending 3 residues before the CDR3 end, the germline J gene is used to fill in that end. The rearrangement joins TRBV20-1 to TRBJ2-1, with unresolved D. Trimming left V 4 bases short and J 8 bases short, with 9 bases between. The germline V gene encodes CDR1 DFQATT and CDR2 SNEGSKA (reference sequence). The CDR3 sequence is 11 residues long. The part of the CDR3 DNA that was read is TGCAGTGCTAAAATTCAGGATGAG. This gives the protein CSAKIQDE. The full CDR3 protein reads CSAKIQDEQFF.